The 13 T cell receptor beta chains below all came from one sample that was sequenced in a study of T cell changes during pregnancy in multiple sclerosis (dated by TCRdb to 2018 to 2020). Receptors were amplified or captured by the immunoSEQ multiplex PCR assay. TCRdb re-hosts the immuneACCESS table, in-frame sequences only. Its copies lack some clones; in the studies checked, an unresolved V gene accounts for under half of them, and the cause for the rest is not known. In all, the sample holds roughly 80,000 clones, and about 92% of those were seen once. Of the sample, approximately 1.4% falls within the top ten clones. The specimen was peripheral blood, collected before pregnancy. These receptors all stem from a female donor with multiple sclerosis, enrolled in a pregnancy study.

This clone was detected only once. The CDR3, as DNA: TGTGCCAGCTCATCACAGGAGCTCACAGATACGCAGTATTTT. Its protein product is CASSSQELTDTQYF. The chain recombines TRBV18 with TRBJ2-3, with a possible D match to TRBD1 (5 bases). The V end was cut by 5 bases, the J end by 2 bases, with 11 bases between. Germline values: CDR1 KGHSH, CDR2 LQKENI. There are 14 residues in the CDR3.

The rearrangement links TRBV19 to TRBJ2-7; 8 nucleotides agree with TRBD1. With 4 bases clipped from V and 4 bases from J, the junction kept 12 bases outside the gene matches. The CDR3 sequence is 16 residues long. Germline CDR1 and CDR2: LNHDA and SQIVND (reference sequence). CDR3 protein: CASSRGPWDRPYEQYF. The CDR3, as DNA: TGTGCCAGTAGTAGGGGCCCCTGGGACAGGCCTTACGAGCAGTACTTC. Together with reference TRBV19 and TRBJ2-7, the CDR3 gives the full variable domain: DGGITQSPKYLFRKEGQNVTLSCEQNLNHDAMYWYRQDPGQGLRLIYYSQIVNDFQKGDIAEGYSVSREKKESFPLTVTSAQKNPTAFYLCASSRGPWDRPYEQYFGPGTRLTVT.

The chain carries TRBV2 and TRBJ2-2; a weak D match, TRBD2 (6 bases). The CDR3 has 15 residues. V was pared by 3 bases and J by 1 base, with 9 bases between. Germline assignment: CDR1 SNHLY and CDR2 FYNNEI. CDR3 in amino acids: CASSETAGNTGELFF. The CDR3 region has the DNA TGTGCCAGCAGTGAGACAGCGGGGAACACCGGGGAGCTGTTTTTT.

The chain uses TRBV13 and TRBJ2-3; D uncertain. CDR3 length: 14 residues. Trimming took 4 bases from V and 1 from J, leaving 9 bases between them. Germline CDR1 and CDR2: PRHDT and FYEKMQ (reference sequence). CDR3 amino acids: CASSSGSGTDTQYF. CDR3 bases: TGTGCCAGCAGCTCAGGCAGTGGCACAGATACGCAGTATTTT.

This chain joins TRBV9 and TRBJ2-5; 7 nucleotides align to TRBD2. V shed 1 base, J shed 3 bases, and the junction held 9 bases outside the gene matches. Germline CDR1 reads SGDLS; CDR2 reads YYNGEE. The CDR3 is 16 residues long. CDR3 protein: CASSVRWEGSKETQYF. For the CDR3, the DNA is TGTGCCAGCAGCGTAAGGTGGGAGGGGTCAAAAGAGACCCAGTACTTC.

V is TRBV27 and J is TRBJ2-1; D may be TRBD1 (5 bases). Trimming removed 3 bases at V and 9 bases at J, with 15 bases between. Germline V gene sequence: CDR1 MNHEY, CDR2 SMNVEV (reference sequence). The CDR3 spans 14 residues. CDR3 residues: CASSLWQGQGEQFF. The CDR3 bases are TGTGCCAGCAGTTTGTGGCAGGGTCAAGGTGAGCAGTTCTTC.

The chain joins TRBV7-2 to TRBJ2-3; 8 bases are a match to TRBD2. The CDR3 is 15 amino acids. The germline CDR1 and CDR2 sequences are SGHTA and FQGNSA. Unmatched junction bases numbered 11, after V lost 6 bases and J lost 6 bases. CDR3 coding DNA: TGTGCCAGCAGACTAACGGGGGGGCCCACCGATACGCAGTATTTT. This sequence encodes CASRLTGGPTDTQYF.

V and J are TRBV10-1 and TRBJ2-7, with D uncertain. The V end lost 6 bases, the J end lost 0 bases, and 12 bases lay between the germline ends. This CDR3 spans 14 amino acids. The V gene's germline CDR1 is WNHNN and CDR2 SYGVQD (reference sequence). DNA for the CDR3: TGCGCCAGCAGGAAAGAAACAGACTCCTACGAGCAGTACTTC. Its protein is CASRKETDSYEQYF.

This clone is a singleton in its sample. In nucleotides, the CDR3 is TGTGCCAGCAGCTTAGGTCAGTGGAGAGACACCATATATTTT. Translation: CASSLGQWRDTIYF. The chain has TRBV11-2 and TRBJ1-3; D unresolved. V was cut by 1 base and J by 8 bases, with 12 bases left in between. Germline V gene sequence: CDR1 SGHAT, CDR2 FQNNGV. The CDR3 loop spans 14 amino acids.

For the CDR3, the DNA is TGTGCCAGTAGGTTAACCGGGACACCGGATGGCTACACCTTC. Translated: CASRLTGTPDGYTF. The V and J genes are TRBV19 and TRBJ1-2; tentative D call: TRBD1 (6 bases). Germline CDR1 LNHDA, CDR2 SQIVND (reference sequence). Between the trimmed V and J ends, which lost 6 bases and 6 bases, there was a span of 17 bases. This CDR3 has 14 residues.

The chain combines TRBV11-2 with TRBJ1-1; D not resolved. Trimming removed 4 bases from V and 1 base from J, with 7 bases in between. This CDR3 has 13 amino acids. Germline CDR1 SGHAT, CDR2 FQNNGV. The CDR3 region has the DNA TGTGCCAGCAGCTCAGTGAAGAACACTGAAGCTTTCTTT. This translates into CASSSVKNTEAFF.

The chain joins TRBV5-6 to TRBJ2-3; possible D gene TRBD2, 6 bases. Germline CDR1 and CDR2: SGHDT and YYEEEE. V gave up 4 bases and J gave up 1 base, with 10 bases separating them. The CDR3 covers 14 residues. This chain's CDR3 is CASSRLDGTDTQYF. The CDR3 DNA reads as TGTGCCAGCAGCCGACTAGATGGCACAGATACGCAGTATTTT.

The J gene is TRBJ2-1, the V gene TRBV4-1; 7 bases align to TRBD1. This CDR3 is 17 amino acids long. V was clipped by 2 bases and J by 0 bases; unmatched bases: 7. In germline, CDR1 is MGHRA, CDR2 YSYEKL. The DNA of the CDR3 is TGCGCCAGCAGCCAAATACAGGGGATCGTCTCCTACAATGAGCAGTTCTTC. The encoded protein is CASSQIQGIVSYNEQFF.